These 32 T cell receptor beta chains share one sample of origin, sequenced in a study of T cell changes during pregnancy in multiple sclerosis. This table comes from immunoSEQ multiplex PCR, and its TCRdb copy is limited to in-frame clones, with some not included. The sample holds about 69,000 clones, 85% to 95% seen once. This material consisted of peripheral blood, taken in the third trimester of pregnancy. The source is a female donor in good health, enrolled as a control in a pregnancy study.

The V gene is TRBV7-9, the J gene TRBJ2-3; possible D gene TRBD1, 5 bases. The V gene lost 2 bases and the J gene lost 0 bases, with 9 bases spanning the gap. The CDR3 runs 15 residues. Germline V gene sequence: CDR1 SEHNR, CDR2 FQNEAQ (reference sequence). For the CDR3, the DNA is TGTGCCAGCAGCTTATGGGGCTCTAGCACAGATACGCAGTATTTT. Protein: CASSLWGSSTDTQYF.

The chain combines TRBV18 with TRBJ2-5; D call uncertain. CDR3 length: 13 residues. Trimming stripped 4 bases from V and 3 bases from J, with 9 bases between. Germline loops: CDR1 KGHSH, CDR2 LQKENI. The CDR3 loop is CASSLTPEETQYF. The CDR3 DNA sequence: TGTGCCAGCTCACTTACACCAGAAGAGACCCAGTACTTC.

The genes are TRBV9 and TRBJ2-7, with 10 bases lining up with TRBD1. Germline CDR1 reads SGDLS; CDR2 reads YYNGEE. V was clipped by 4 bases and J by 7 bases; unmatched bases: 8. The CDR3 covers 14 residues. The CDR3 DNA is TGTGCCAGCAGCCCCCGACAGGGGGCGCGGGAGCAGTACTTC. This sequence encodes CASSPRQGAREQYF.

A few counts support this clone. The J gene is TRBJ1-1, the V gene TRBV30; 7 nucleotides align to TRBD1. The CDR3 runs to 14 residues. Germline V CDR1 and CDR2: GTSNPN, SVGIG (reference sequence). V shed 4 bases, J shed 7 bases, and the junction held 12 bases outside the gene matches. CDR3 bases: TGTGCCTGGATCCTGCAGGGGGTTTACGGTGAAGCTTTCTTT. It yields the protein CAWILQGVYGEAFF.

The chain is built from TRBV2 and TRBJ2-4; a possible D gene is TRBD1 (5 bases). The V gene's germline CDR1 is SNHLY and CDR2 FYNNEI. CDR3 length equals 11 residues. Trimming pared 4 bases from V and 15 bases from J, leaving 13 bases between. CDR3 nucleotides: TGTGCCAGCAGTGTAGGGGATCCCGGGTACTTC. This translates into CASSVGDPGYF.

CDR3 nucleotide sequence: TGTGCCAGCAGTTACTCGAAAAGGACAGGGGCCTACGAGCAGTACTTC. This codes for CASSYSKRTGAYEQYF. This sequence joins TRBV6-5 and TRBJ2-7, with TRBD1 matching 9 bases. This CDR3 has 16 amino acids. In germline, CDR1 is MNHEY, CDR2 SVGAGI. The ends lost 0 bases at V and 2 bases at J; junction bases unmatched: 5.

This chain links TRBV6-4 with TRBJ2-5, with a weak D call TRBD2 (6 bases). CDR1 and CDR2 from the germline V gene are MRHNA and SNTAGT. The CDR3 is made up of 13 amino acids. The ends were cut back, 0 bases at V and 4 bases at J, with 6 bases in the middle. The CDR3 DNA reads TGTGCCAGCAGTGACTCGGAGGGAGAGACCCAGTACTTC. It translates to CASSDSEGETQYF.

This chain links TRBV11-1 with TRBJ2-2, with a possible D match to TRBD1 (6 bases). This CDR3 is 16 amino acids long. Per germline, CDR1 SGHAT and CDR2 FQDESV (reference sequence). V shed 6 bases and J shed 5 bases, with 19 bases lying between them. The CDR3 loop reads CASSLGGRGLTGELFF. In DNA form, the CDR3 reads TGTGCCAGCAGTCTTGGGGGCCGCGGGTTGACCGGGGAGCTGTTTTTT.

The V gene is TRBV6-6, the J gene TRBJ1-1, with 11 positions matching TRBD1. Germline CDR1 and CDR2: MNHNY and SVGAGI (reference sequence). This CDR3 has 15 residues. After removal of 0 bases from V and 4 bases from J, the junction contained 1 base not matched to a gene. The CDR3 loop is CASSYSDRGLTEAFF. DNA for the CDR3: TGTGCCAGCAGTTACTCGGACAGGGGGCTCACTGAAGCTTTCTTT.

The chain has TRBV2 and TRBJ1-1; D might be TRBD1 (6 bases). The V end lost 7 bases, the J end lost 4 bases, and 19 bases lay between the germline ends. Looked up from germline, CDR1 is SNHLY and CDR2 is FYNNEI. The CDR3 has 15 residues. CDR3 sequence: CASNPNQGSSTEAFF. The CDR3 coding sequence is TGTGCCAGCAACCCGAATCAGGGGTCGAGCACTGAAGCTTTCTTT. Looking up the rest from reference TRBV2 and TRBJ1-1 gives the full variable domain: EPEVTQTPSHQVTQMGQEVILRCVPISNHLYFYWYRQILGQKVEFLVSFYNNEISEKSEIFDDQFSVERPDGSNFTLKIRSTKLEDSAMYFCASNPNQGSSTEAFFGQGTRLTVV.

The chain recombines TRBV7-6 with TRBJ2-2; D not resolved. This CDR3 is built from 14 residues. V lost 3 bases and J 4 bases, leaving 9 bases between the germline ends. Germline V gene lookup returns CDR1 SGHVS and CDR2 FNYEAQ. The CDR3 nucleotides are TGTGCCAGCAGCTTTACTACGGGCACCGGGGAGCTGTTTTTT. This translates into CASSFTTGTGELFF.

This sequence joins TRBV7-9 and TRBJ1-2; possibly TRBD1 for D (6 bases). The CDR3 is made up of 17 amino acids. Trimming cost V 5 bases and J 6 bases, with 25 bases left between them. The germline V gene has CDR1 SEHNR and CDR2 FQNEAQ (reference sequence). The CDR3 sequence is CASSPSGGVSQEDGYTF. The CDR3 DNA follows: TGTGCCAGCAGCCCTAGTGGGGGCGTCAGCCAGGAGGATGGCTACACCTTC.

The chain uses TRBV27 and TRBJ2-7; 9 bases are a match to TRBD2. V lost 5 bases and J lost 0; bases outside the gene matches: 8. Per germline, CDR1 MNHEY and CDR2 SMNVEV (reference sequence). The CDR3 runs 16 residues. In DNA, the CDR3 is TGTGCCAGCAGTGTTTTAGCGGGAGTAAGCTCCTACGAGCAGTACTTC. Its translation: CASSVLAGVSSYEQYF.

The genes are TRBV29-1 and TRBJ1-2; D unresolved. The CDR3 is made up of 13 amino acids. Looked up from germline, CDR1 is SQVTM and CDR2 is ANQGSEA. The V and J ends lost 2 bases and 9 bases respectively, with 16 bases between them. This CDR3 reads CSVEPGRQGSYTF. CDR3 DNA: TGCAGCGTTGAACCCGGCAGGCAAGGTAGCTACACCTTC.

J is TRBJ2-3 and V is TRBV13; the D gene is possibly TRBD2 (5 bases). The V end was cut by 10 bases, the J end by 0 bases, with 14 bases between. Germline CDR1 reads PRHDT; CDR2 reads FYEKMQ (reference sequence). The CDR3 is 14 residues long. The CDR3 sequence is CATSDRESTDTQYF. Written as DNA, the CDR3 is TGTGCCACCTCAGACCGGGAAAGCACAGATACGCAGTATTTT.

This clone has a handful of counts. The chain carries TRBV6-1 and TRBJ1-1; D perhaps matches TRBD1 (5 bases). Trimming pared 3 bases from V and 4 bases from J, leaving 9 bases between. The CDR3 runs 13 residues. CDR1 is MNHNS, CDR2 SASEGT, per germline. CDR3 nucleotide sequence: TGTGCCAGCAGTGAGCGGGGGGGCACTGAAGCTTTCTTT. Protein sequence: CASSERGGTEAFF.

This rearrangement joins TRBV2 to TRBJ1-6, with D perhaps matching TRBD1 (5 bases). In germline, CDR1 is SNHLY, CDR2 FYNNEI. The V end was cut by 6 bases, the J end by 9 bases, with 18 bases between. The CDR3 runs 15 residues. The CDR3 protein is CASRPGDGASSPLHF. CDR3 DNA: TGTGCCAGCAGGCCGGGGGATGGGGCGAGTTCACCCCTCCACTTT.

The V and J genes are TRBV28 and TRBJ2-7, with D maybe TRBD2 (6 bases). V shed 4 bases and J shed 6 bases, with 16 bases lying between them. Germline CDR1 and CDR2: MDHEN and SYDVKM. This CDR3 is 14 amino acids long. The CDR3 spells CASSYSFGGIEQYF. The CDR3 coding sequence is TGTGCCAGCAGTTACTCCTTTGGGGGGATCGAGCAGTACTTC. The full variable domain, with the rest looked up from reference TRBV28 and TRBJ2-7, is DVKVTQSSRYLVKRTGEKVFLECVQDMDHENMFWYRQDPGLGLRLIYFSYDVKMKEKGDIPEGYSVSREKKERFSLILESASTNQTSMYLCASSYSFGGIEQYFGPGTRLTVT.

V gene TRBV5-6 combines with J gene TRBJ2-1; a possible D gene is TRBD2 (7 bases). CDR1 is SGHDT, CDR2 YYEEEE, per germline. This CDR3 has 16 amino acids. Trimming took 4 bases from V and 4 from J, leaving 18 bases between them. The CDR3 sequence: CASSQSGGVMYNEQFF. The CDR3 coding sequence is TGTGCCAGCAGCCAGTCGGGGGGCGTGATGTACAATGAGCAGTTCTTC.

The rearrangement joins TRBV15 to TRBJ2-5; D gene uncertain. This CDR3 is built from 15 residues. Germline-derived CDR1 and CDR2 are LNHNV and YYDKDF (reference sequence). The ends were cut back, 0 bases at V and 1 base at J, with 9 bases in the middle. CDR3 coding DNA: TGTGCCACCAGCAGAGATGTCGCCAGCCAAGAGACCCAGTACTTC. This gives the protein CATSRDVASQETQYF.

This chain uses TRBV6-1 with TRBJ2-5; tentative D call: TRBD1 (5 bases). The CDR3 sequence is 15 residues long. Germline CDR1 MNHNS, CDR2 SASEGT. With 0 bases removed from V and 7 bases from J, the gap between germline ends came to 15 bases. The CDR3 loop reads CASSEAFGRVGTQYF. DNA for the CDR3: TGTGCCAGCAGTGAAGCGTTCGGCAGGGTCGGGACCCAGTACTTC.

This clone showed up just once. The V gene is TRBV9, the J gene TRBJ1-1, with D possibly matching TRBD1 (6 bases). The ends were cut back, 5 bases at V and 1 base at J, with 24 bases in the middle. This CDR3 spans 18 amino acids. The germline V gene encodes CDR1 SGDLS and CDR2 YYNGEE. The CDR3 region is CASSAGSPQNRENTEAFF. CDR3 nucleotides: TGTGCCAGCAGTGCCGGTTCCCCTCAAAACAGGGAGAACACTGAAGCTTTCTTT.

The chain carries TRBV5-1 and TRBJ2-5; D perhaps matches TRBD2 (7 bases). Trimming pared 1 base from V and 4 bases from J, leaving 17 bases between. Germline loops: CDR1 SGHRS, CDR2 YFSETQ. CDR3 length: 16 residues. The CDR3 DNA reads TGCGCCAGCAGCTTGTTAGGGACGGGGGGCCGAGAGACCCAGTACTTC. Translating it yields CASSLLGTGGRETQYF.

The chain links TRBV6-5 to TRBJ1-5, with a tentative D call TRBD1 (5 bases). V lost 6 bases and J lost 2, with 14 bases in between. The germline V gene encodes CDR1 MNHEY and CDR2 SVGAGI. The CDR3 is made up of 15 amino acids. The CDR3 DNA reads TGTGCCAGCAGCTTACACCCGGGGGGCAATCAGCCCCAGCATTTT. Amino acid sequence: CASSLHPGGNQPQHF.

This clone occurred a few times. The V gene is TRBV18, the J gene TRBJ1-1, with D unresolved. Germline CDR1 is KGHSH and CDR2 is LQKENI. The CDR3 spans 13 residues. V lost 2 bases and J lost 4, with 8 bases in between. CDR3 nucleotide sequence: TGTGCCAGCTCACCAACAGTGATCACTGAAGCTTTCTTT. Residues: CASSPTVITEAFF. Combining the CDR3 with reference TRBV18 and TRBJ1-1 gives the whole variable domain NAGVMQNPRHLVRRRGQEARLRCSPMKGHSHVYWYRQLPEEGLKFMVYLQKENIIDESGMPKERFSAEFPKEGPSILRIQQVVRGDSAAYFCASSPTVITEAFFGQGTRLTVV.

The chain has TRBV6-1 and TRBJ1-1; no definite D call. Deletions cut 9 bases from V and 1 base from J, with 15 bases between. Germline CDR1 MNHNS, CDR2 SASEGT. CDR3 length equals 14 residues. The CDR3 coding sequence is TGTGCCAGTAAAAAACCTACAGAGAACACTGAAGCTTTCTTT. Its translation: CASKKPTENTEAFF.

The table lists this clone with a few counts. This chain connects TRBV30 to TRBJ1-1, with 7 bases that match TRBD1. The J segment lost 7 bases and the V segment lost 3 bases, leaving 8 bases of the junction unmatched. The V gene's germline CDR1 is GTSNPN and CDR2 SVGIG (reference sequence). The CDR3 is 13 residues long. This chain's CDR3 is CAWRAQGKYEAFF. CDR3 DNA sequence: TGTGCCTGGAGGGCACAGGGGAAATATGAAGCTTTCTTT.

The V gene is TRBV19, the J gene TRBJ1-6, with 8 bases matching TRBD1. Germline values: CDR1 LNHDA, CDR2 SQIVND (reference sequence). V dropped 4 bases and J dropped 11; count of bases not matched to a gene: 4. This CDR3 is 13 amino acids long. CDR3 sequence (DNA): TGTGCCAGTAGTAAGGACAGGGCTGCACCCCTCCACTTT. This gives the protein CASSKDRAAPLHF.

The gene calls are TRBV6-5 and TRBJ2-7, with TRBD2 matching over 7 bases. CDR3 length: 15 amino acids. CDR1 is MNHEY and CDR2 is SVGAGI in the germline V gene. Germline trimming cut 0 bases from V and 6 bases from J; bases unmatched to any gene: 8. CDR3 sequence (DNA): TGTGCCAGCAGTTACTCGAGCATGCAGCGGGGCGAGCAGTACTTC. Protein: CASSYSSMQRGEQYF.

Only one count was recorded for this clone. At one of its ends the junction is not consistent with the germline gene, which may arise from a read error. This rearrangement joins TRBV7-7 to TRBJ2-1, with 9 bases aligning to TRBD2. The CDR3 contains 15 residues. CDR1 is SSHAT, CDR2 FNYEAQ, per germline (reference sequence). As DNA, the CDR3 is TGTGCTAGCAGCTCCGGGACTAGCTCCGTAAATGAGCAGTTCTTC. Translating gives CASSSGTSSVNEQFF.

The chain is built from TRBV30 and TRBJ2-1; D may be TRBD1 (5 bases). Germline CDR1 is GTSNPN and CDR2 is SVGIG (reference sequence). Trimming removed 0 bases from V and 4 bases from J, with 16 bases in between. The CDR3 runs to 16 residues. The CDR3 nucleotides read TGTGCCTGGAGTGTACAGGTGGGCAGGGCTTACAATGAGCAGTTCTTC. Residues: CAWSVQVGRAYNEQFF. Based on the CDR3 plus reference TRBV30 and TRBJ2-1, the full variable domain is SQTIHQWPATLVQPVGSPLSLECTVEGTSNPNLYWYRQAAGRGLQLLFYSVGIGQISSEVPQNLSASRPQDRQFILSSKKLLLSDSGFYLCAWSVQVGRAYNEQFFGPGTRLTVL.

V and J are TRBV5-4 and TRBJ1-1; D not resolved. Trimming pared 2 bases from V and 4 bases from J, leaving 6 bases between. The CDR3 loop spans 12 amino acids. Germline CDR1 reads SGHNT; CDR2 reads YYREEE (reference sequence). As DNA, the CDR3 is TGTGCCAGCAGCTTAGGAGTCACTGAAGCTTTCTTT. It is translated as CASSLGVTEAFF.